These 21 T cell receptor beta chains share one sample of origin, sequenced in a study of blood T cell repertoires in COVID-19. The assay was immunoSEQ multiplex PCR, and TCRdb's table has in-frame clones only and misses some. The sample has more than 200,000 clones, under 85% seen once. Sequenced: peripheral blood. Receptors were obtained from a middle-aged woman with active or convalescent COVID-19.

This chain connects TRBV19 to TRBJ1-2; no clear D gene. Germline loops: CDR1 LNHDA, CDR2 SQIVND (reference sequence). Deletions cut 3 bases from V and 2 bases from J, with 7 bases between. This CDR3 contains 13 residues. The CDR3 is CASSIFGNYGYTF. DNA for the CDR3: TGTGCCAGTAGTATTTTCGGGAACTATGGCTACACCTTC.

The chain combines TRBV18 with TRBJ1-4; the D gene is possibly TRBD1 (5 bases). Germline assignment: CDR1 KGHSH and CDR2 LQKENI. CDR3 length equals 13 residues. V was pared by 3 bases and J by 8 bases, with 10 bases between. In DNA, the CDR3 is TGTGCCAGCTCACCTCGCGACAGAGAAAAACTGTTTTTT. The encoded protein is CASSPRDREKLFF. Supplemented by reference TRBV18 and TRBJ1-4, the full variable domain reads NAGVMQNPRHLVRRRGQEARLRCSPMKGHSHVYWYRQLPEEGLKFMVYLQKENIIDESGMPKERFSAEFPKEGPSILRIQQVVRGDSAAYFCASSPRDREKLFFGSGTQLSVL.

The CDR3 spells CASSPRTGSGNTIYF. CDR3 sequence (DNA): TGTGCCAGCAGCCCTCGGACAGGCTCCGGAAACACCATATATTTT. The genes are TRBV9 and TRBJ1-3, with 7 positions matching TRBD1. Trimming took 4 bases from V and 4 from J; bases not matched to a gene: 8. This CDR3 is 15 amino acids long. Germline assignment: CDR1 SGDLS and CDR2 YYNGEE.

This chain joins TRBV5-1 and TRBJ2-5, with 8 positions matching TRBD1. Germline V gene sequence: CDR1 SGHRS, CDR2 YFSETQ. J lost 6 bases, V lost 4 bases, and 14 bases had no gene match. The CDR3 covers 16 residues. As DNA, the CDR3 is TGCGCCAGCAGCCAACTCACAGGGGGGACGGTGAAGACCCAGTACTTC. Amino acid sequence: CASSQLTGGTVKTQYF.

The V call is TRBV7-2, the J call TRBJ1-1; the match to TRBD1 covers 7 bases. The germline V gene has CDR1 SGHTA and CDR2 FQGNSA. V shed 5 bases and J 8 bases; nucleotides not matched to a gene: 11. The CDR3 spans 14 residues. CDR3: CASSLDRAVLEAFF. The CDR3 DNA reads TGTGCCAGCAGCCTAGACAGGGCGGTCCTGGAAGCTTTCTTT.

The gene calls are TRBV6-5 and TRBJ2-1; D may be TRBD2 (6 bases). Deletions cut 8 bases from V and 3 bases from J, with 11 bases between. Per germline, CDR1 MNHEY and CDR2 SVGAGI. There are 13 residues in the CDR3. The CDR3 bases are TGTGCCAGCGGGGTAGCGGTCTACAATGAGCAGTTCTTC. Residues: CASGVAVYNEQFF.

There are a few counts of this clone. The chain has TRBV30 and TRBJ2-7; D is possibly TRBD1 (6 bases). CDR1 is GTSNPN and CDR2 is SVGIG in the germline V gene (reference sequence). The CDR3 totals 14 residues. V shed 0 bases and J shed 1 base, with 10 bases lying between them. The CDR3 protein is CAWSVDRTSYEQYV. CDR3 DNA sequence: TGTGCCTGGAGTGTAGACAGGACTTCCTACGAGCAGTACGTC.

The V and J genes are TRBV5-1 and TRBJ2-1; 12 nucleotides agree with TRBD2. The CDR3 length is 13 residues. V gave up 2 bases and J gave up 10 bases; unmatched junction bases: 1. Per germline, CDR1 SGHRS and CDR2 YFSETQ. CDR3 coding DNA: TGCGCCAGCAGCTTAGGACTAGCGGGGGAGCAGTTCTTC. Its protein is CASSLGLAGEQFF.

CDR3 amino acids: CASSPGSRDSQPQHF. The CDR3 DNA is TGTGCCAGCAGCCCCGGGTCCCGGGACTCTCAGCCCCAGCATTTT. The chain has TRBV7-9 and TRBJ1-5; perhaps TRBD1 as D (5 bases). This CDR3 has 15 amino acids. Germline V gene sequence: CDR1 SEHNR, CDR2 FQNEAQ (reference sequence). Trimming left V 5 bases short and J 6 bases short, with 17 bases between.

V is TRBV13 and J is TRBJ2-7; D not resolved. Trimming removed 5 bases at V and 5 bases at J, with 19 bases between. The CDR3 has 15 residues. CDR1 is PRHDT and CDR2 is FYEKMQ in the germline V gene (reference sequence). This CDR3 reads CASSPTGPSVHEQYF. The CDR3, as DNA: TGTGCCAGCAGCCCTACGGGTCCCTCAGTACACGAGCAGTACTTC.

V and J are TRBV6-2 or TRBV6-3 and TRBJ2-1; 10 bases are shared with TRBD2. V trimming: 4 bases; J trimming: 4 bases; junction bases outside the gene matches: 13. The CDR3 length is 18 residues. CDR1 and CDR2 from the germline V gene are MNHEY and SVGEGT. CDR3 in amino acids: CASSSLVAGGGDYNEQFF. The CDR3 DNA reads as TGTGCCAGCAGTTCGTTGGTAGCGGGGGGCGGCGATTACAATGAGCAGTTCTTC.

The V call is TRBV7-9, the J call TRBJ2-1, with 13 nucleotides matching TRBD2. Germline V gives CDR1 SEHNR, CDR2 FQNEAQ (reference sequence). The CDR3 spans 14 residues. J lost 7 bases, V lost 5 bases, and 2 bases had no gene match. The CDR3 loop is CASSRTSGGNEQFF. CDR3 coding DNA: TGTGCCAGCAGCAGGACTAGCGGGGGAAATGAGCAGTTCTTC.

This clone was counted once. This chain connects TRBV19 to TRBJ1-1; 7 positions agree with TRBD1. Trimming cost V 9 bases and J 4 bases; bases outside gene matches: 8. This CDR3 spans 13 amino acids. Germline CDR1 is LNHDA and CDR2 is SQIVND (reference sequence). CDR3 loop: CASKAQGPTEAFF. The CDR3 DNA reads TGTGCCAGCAAAGCACAGGGGCCCACTGAAGCTTTCTTT.

The V and J genes are TRBV19 and TRBJ1-1; maybe TRBD1 (5 bases). Germline V gene sequence: CDR1 LNHDA, CDR2 SQIVND (reference sequence). The CDR3 has 18 amino acids. Between the trimmed V and J ends, which lost 5 bases and 4 bases, there was a span of 26 bases. The CDR3 DNA reads TGTGCCAGTAGTTCTTTAACTGGGACTTTGCGAGTCGCCACTGAAGCTTTCTTT. The encoded protein is CASSSLTGTLRVATEAFF.

Written as DNA, the CDR3 is TGTGCCAGCAACCAACCCGGGTTAAGCATTCAGTACTTC. The encoded protein is CASNQPGLSIQYF. V and J are TRBV7-9 and TRBJ2-4; no firm D call. The germline CDR1 and CDR2 sequences are SEHNR and FQNEAQ (reference sequence). The CDR3 runs to 13 residues. Trimming took off 7 bases at V and 9 bases at J, with 16 bases between the two ends.

The gene calls are TRBV19 and TRBJ1-5; D is possibly TRBD1 (6 bases). Trimming shortened V by 6 bases and J by 7 bases, and 16 bases separated the two germline ends. The germline V gene has CDR1 LNHDA and CDR2 SQIVND (reference sequence). This CDR3 has 14 residues. The CDR3 sequence is CASSPTGGQQPQHF. The CDR3 DNA is TGTGCCAGTAGCCCGACGGGGGGCCAACAGCCCCAGCATTTT. Complete variable domain (other parts from reference TRBV19 and TRBJ1-5): DGGITQSPKYLFRKEGQNVTLSCEQNLNHDAMYWYRQDPGQGLRLIYYSQIVNDFQKGDIAEGYSVSREKKESFPLTVTSAQKNPTAFYLCASSPTGGQQPQHFGDGTRLSIL.

Notes on this clone: Other DNA sequences in the sample encode the same CDR3. This chain links TRBV28 with TRBJ1-2, with TRBD1 as a possible D gene (5 bases). Germline V gives CDR1 MDHEN, CDR2 SYDVKM. The CDR3 is made up of 12 amino acids. Deletions cut 3 bases from V and 4 bases from J, with 6 bases between. CDR3 nucleotides: TGTGCCAGCAGTTTGGGGGGCTATGGCTACACCTTC. Protein sequence: CASSLGGYGYTF.

The chain joins TRBV6-1 to TRBJ2-1; 9 positions match TRBD1. CDR1 MNHNS and CDR2 SASEGT come from the germline V gene. The length of the CDR3 is 16 residues. The V segment lost 0 bases and the J segment 6 bases; nucleotides outside the gene matches: 6. The CDR3: CASSEAWGQGSNEQFF. CDR3 coding DNA: TGTGCCAGCAGTGAAGCTTGGGGACAGGGTAGCAATGAGCAGTTCTTC.

The CDR3 DNA reads TGTGCCAGCAGCTATACCGGGGAGGGTAATTCACCCCTCCACTTT. It specifies CASSYTGEGNSPLHF. The chain combines TRBV9 with TRBJ1-6; D is unclear. CDR1 is SGDLS, CDR2 YYNGEE, per germline. The CDR3 spans 15 residues. Trimming stripped 4 bases from V and 6 bases from J, with 14 bases between.

The V call is TRBV28, the J call TRBJ1-3, with D possibly matching TRBD1 (5 bases). V lost 3 bases and J 5 bases, leaving 14 bases between the germline ends. This CDR3 is built from 15 residues. In germline, CDR1 is MDHEN, CDR2 SYDVKM. The CDR3 DNA sequence: TGTGCCAGCAGTTTTTCGCGGGGGAGTCGAAACACCATATATTTT. As protein: CASSFSRGSRNTIYF. The full variable domain, completed using reference TRBV28 and TRBJ1-3, is DVKVTQSSRYLVKRTGEKVFLECVQDMDHENMFWYRQDPGLGLRLIYFSYDVKMKEKGDIPEGYSVSREKKERFSLILESASTNQTSMYLCASSFSRGSRNTIYFGEGSWLTVV.

This clone showed up just a few times. The rearrangement uses TRBV18 and TRBJ2-1, with D perhaps TRBD1 (5 bases). Germline V gives CDR1 KGHSH, CDR2 LQKENI. The CDR3 extends over 12 amino acids. The V end was cut by 4 bases, the J end by 7 bases, with 8 bases between. CDR3 sequence reads: CASSQGLNEQFF. CDR3 DNA: TGTGCCAGCTCACAGGGGTTGAATGAGCAGTTCTTC.